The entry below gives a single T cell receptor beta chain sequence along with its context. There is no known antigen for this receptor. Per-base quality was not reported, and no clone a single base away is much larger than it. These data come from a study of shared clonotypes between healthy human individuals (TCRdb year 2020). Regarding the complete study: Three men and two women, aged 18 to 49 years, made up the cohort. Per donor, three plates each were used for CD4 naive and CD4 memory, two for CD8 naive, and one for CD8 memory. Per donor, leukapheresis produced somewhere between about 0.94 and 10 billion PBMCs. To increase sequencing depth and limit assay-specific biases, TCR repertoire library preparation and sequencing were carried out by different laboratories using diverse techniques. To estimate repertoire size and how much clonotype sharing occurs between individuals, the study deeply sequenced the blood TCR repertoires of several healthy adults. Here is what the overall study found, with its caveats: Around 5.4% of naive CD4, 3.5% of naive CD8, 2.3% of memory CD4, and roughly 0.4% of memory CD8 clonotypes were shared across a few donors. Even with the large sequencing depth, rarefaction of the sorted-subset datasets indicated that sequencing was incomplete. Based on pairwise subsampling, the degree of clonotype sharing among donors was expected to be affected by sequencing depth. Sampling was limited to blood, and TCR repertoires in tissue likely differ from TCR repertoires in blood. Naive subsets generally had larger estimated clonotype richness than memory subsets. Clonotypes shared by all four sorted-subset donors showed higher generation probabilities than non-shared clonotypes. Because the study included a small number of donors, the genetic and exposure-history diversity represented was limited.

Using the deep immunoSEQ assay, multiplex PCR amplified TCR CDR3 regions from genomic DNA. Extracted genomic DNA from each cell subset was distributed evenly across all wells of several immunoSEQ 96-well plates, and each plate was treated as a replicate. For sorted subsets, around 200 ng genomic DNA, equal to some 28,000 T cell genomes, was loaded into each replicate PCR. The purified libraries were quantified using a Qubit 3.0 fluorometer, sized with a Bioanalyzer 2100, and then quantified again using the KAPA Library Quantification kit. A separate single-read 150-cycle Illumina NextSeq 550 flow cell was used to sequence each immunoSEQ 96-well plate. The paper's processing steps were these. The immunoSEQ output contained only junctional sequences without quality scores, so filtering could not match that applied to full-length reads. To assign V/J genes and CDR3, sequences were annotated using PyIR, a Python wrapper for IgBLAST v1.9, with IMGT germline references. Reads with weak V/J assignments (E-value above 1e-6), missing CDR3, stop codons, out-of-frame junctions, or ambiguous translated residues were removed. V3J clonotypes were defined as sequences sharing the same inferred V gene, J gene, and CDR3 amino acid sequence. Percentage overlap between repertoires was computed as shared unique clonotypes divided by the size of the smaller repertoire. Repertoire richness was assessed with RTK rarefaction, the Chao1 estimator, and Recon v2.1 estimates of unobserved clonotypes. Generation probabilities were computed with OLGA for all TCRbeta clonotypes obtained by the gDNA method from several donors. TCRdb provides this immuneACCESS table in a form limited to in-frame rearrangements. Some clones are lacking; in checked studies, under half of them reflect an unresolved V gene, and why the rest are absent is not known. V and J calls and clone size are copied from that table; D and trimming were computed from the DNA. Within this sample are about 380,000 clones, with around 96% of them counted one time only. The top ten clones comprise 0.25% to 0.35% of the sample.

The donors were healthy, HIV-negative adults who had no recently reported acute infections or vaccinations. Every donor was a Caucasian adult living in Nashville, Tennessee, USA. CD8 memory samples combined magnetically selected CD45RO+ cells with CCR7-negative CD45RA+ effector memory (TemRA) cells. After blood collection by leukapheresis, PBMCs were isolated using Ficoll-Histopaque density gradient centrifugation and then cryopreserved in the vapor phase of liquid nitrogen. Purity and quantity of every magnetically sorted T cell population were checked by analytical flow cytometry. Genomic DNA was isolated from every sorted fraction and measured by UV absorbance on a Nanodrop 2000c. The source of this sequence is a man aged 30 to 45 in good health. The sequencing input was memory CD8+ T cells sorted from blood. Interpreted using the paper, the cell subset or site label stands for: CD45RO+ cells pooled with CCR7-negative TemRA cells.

The nucleotide sequence is TGTGCCAGCAGCCAAAAGGGATACGAGCAGTACTTC. Translated, this gives CASSQKGYEQYF. This sequence uses TRBV4-2 and TRBJ2-7; the D gene identity is not certain. Relative to germline, V is 2 bases shorter and J is 4 bases shorter, with 6 bases between their ends. The CDR3 goes from the cysteine to the phenylalanine over 12 residues. Only CDR3 DNA remains: 36 bases, in frame from the first base. The germline V gene specifies LGHNA as CDR1 and YNFKEQ as CDR2.